This is a list of T cell receptor beta chains from one sample in a study of identical twins. TCRdb passed the 5' RACE reads through MiXCR, listing each CDR3 protein once. Of some 790,000 distinct CDR3 sequences listed, over 15% are singletons. The data were also submitted as part of a second study, on T cells expressing NK-cell markers.

The sequenced material came from PBMCs. The receptor set was obtained from a woman in her late teens or twenties in good health. The CDR3 runs from the conserved cysteine through the conserved F or W. D genes are given only for firm matches. For some rows the clone size is stated as once, few or many, or as a class when expanded; others skip it.

TRBV10-3	.	.	TRBJ1-2	CAIKSDGSFRGGYTF	TGTGCCATCAAATCGGATGGCAGCTTTAGGGGTGGCTACACCTTC
TRBV5-1	.	.	TRBJ2-1	CASSPNPTGLSYNEQFF	TGCGCCAGCAGCCCCAATCCGACAGGCCTCTCCTACAATGAGCAGTTCTTC
TRBV5-1	.	TRBD2	TRBJ2-3	CASSYSTSFTTDTQYF	TGCGCCAGCAGCTACTCGACTAGCTTCACCACAGATACGCAGTATTTT
TRBV7-9	.	TRBD2	TRBJ2-3	CASSLGGRRADTQYF	TGTGCCAGCAGCTTAGGCGGGAGGAGGGCAGATACGCAGTATTTT
TRBV3-1	few	.	TRBJ2-5	CASSRGRIETQYF	TGTGCCAGCAGCCGCGGCAGGATAGAGACCCAGTACTTC
TRBV7-6	few	.	TRBJ2-1	CASSSGAQDEQFF	TGTGCCAGCAGCTCTGGGGCTCAGGATGAGCAGTTCTTC
TRBV6-1	many	TRBD1	TRBJ1-3	CASSPFRQGGAGNTIYF	TGTGCCAGCAGCCCGTTCCGACAGGGAGGGGCTGGAAACACCATATATTTT
TRBV7-9	few	.	TRBJ2-7	CASSPSPGRDSYEQYF	TGTGCCAGCAGCCCGTCTCCGGGACGGGATTCCTACGAGCAGTACTTC
TRBV20-1	.	TRBD2	TRBJ2-7	CSARDRTSGGAREQYF	TGCAGTGCTAGAGACAGAACTAGCGGGGGGGCAAGGGAGCAGTACTTC
TRBV12-3/TRBV12-4	.	.	TRBJ2-1	CASSLNVEQFF	TGTGCCAGCAGTTTAAACGTTGAGCAGTTCTTC
TRBV29-1	many	.	TRBJ1-5	CSVGGLGDQPQHF	TGCAGCGTTGGGGGACTAGGGGATCAGCCCCAGCATTTT
TRBV7-9	few	TRBD1	TRBJ1-1	CASSSPANRGLYTEAFF	TGTGCCAGCAGCTCCCCTGCAAACAGGGGGCTGTACACTGAAGCTTTCTTT
TRBV12-3/TRBV12-4	many	.	TRBJ1-6	CASSPDGDSPLHF	TGTGCCAGCAGCCCTGACGGAGATTCACCCCTCCACTTT
TRBV12-3/TRBV12-4	.	.	TRBJ1-5	CASSPQRARQPQHF	TGTGCCAGCAGTCCCCAGCGGGCTCGGCAGCCCCAGCATTTT
TRBV4-3	.	.	TRBJ2-7	CASSQDLGRAGYEQYF	TGCGCCAGCAGCCAAGATCTTGGCAGGGCAGGGTACGAGCAGTACTTC
TRBV14	.	.	TRBJ1-4	CASSFFALGEKLFF	TGTGCCAGCAGCTTTTTTGCCCTTGGTGAAAAACTGTTTTTT
TRBV20-1	.	.	TRBJ2-5	CSARDGGGETQYF	TGCAGTGCTAGAGACGGGGGAGGAGAGACCCAGTACTTC
TRBV7-9	few	.	TRBJ1-1	CASSPYLTTEAFF	TGTGCCAGCAGCCCATACCTTACCACTGAAGCTTTCTTT
TRBV5-1	few	.	TRBJ2-7	CASSHWTNPTGEQYF	TGCGCCAGCAGCCATTGGACAAACCCCACGGGCGAGCAGTACTTC
TRBV5-1	few	.	TRBJ1-5	CASSLVYGSGQPQHF	TGCGCCAGCAGCTTGGTATACGGGTCTGGACAGCCCCAGCATTTT
TRBV5-8	.	TRBD2	TRBJ2-1	CASRGTSGRRVWFF	TGTGCCAGCAGGGGGACTAGCGGGAGACGGGTTTGGTTCTTC
TRBV7-9	few	TRBD2	TRBJ2-7	CASSLGSGRSSYEQYF	TGTGCCAGCAGCTTAGGTAGCGGGAGGAGCTCCTACGAGCAGTACTTC
TRBV10-3	.	TRBD1	TRBJ2-7	CAISWDRDYEQYF	TGTGCCATCAGTTGGGACAGAGACTACGAGCAGTACTTC
TRBV27	.	TRBD2	TRBJ2-7	CASSPTPSGGFYEQYF	TGTGCCAGCAGCCCCACCCCTAGCGGGGGGTTCTACGAGCAGTACTTC
TRBV6-6	many	.	TRBJ2-2	CASRDQYTGELFF	TGTGCCAGCCGGGACCAGTACACCGGGGAGCTGTTTTTT
TRBV10-3	.	TRBD2	TRBJ2-1	CAIRTGGTYNEQFF	TGTGCCATCAGGACGGGGGGGACCTACAATGAGCAGTTCTTC
TRBV7-9	.	.	TRBJ2-3	CASSFPLLTGVGDTQYF	TGTGCCAGCAGCTTCCCCCTTCTCACGGGGGTGGGAGATACGCAGTATTTT
TRBV6-2/TRBV6-3	.	.	TRBJ2-3	CASSYRPFGDTQYF	TGTGCCAGCAGTTACCGCCCCTTCGGAGATACGCAGTATTTT
TRBV20-1	.	TRBD2	TRBJ2-3	CSAPPGAGGMDTQYF	TGCAGTGCCCCCCCTGGGGCGGGGGGGATGGATACGCAGTATTTT
TRBV6-4	.	.	TRBJ2-5	CASSVSSGETQYF	TGTGCCAGCAGTGTGTCTAGTGGAGAGACCCAGTACTTC
TRBV5-6	.	.	TRBJ2-1	CASRRLGENEQFF	TGTGCCAGCAGACGACTCGGAGAGAATGAGCAGTTCTTC
TRBV20-1	.	.	TRBJ1-1	CSARDRAGNTEAFF	TGCAGTGCTAGAGATCGGGCAGGGAACACTGAAGCTTTCTTT
TRBV7-2	.	.	TRBJ1-2	CAIHMAGTGYGYTF	TGTGCCATCCACATGGCGGGAACTGGCTATGGCTACACCTTC
TRBV19	.	.	TRBJ2-7	CANSQGTIYEQYF	TGTGCCAACAGCCAGGGCACCATCTACGAGCAGTACTTC
TRBV7-2	few	.	TRBJ1-1	CASSLIGEGRTEAFF	TGTGCCAGCAGCTTGATTGGGGAGGGACGGACTGAAGCTTTCTTT
TRBV6-1	few	.	TRBJ1-1	CASSTPGRVATEAFF	TGTGCCAGCAGTACCCCAGGGAGGGTGGCGACTGAAGCTTTCTTT
TRBV5-1	.	TRBD1	TRBJ1-1	CASSPRTGDLTEAFF	TGCGCCAGCAGCCCGCGGACAGGGGATCTTACTGAAGCTTTCTTT
TRBV27	few	.	TRBJ1-1	CASSWKGTNTEAFF	TGTGCCAGCAGTTGGAAAGGGACTAACACTGAAGCTTTCTTT
TRBV9	.	.	TRBJ1-2	CARDSLEWGYTF	TGTGCCAGAGACAGCCTTGAGTGGGGCTACACCTTC
TRBV12-3/TRBV12-4	.	.	TRBJ1-2	CASTKRAYGYTF	TGTGCCAGCACCAAGAGGGCCTATGGCTACACCTTC
TRBV10-3	.	.	TRBJ2-7	CATSLASYEQYF	TGTGCCACCTCCCTCGCGTCCTACGAGCAGTACTTC
TRBV10-3	.	TRBD2	TRBJ2-7	CAISEGPSGGPYEQYF	TGTGCCATCAGTGAAGGCCCCAGCGGGGGGCCCTACGAGCAGTACTTC
TRBV20-1	.	TRBD1	TRBJ2-7	CSAQTGYNEQYF	TGCAGTGCTCAGACAGGGTATAACGAGCAGTACTTC
TRBV7-9	few	TRBD1	TRBJ1-1	CASSPILGQGRTEAFF	TGTGCCAGCAGCCCCATCCTGGGACAGGGACGCACTGAAGCTTTCTTT
TRBV7-9	few	TRBD2	TRBJ2-1	CAFEGLAGVNSYNEQFF	TGTGCCTTTGAGGGACTAGCGGGAGTTAATTCATACAATGAGCAGTTCTTC
TRBV20-1	.	.	TRBJ2-7	CSAISGTPLNEQYF	TGCAGTGCAATATCCGGGACCCCCTTGAACGAGCAGTACTTC
TRBV12-3/TRBV12-4	many	.	TRBJ2-7	CASSLRRAGYEQYF	TGTGCCAGCAGTTTAAGACGGGCAGGGTACGAGCAGTACTTC
TRBV6-2/TRBV6-3	.	.	TRBJ2-1	CASSPPPTPYNEQFF	TGTGCCAGCAGTCCACCCCCCACACCCTACAATGAGCAGTTCTTC
TRBV29-1	few	.	TRBJ2-1	CSVATGSNEQFF	TGCAGCGTTGCAACAGGGAGCAATGAGCAGTTCTTC
TRBV12-3/TRBV12-4	.	.	TRBJ1-4	CASRRGASDEKLFF	TGTGCCAGCAGACGGGGGGCATCGGATGAAAAACTGTTTTTT
TRBV7-6	.	.	TRBJ2-3	CASSDRASSTDTQYF	TGTGCCAGCAGCGACCGGGCCAGCAGCACAGATACGCAGTATTTT
TRBV20-1	.	TRBD2	TRBJ2-3	CSARPIAGLGYTQYF	TGCAGTGCTAGACCGATAGCGGGGTTGGGGTATACGCAGTATTTT
TRBV4-1	once	.	TRBJ2-5	CASSHPDRQETQYF	TGCGCCAGCAGCCACCCGGACAGACAAGAGACCCAGTACTTC
TRBV5-1	.	TRBD2	TRBJ2-3	CASSFRRGASTDTQYF	TGCGCCAGCAGCTTCCGGCGGGGGGCTAGCACAGATACGCAGTATTTT
TRBV29-1	.	TRBD1	TRBJ1-2	CSVAGTALGDYGYTF	TGCAGCGTCGCCGGGACAGCTCTAGGCGACTATGGCTACACCTTC
TRBV19	.	.	TRBJ1-5	CASSIQPNSNQPQHF	TGTGCCAGTAGTATCCAGCCTAATAGCAATCAGCCCCAGCATTTT
TRBV20-1	.	.	TRBJ2-2	CSASGDGTGELFF	TGCAGTGCTAGCGGAGACGGAACCGGGGAGCTGTTTTTT